This section outlines one TCR beta chain sequence together with its context. Its target is unknown. Germline V gene data show CDR1 as SGHDT and CDR2 as YYEEEE. CDR3 length: 15 residues. V was trimmed by 1 base and J by 8 bases, leaving 15 bases between them. These data are taken from a study of beta chain features in type 1 diabetes. Study results and caveats: Individuals with type 1 diabetes displayed fewer insertions and more deletions at VDJ junctions. Shorter TCRB CDR3s, moderately but significantly so, were found in Type 1 diabetes patients in all four CD4+ subsets.

The isolated RNA, all of it, was reverse transcribed, so expressed TCRB transcripts were what got sequenced. Clones were sequenced by immunoSEQ multiplex PCR, and TCRdb holds only the in-frame ones, with some missing. The sample lists more than 300,000 clones, approximately 15% occurring once. All of the sorted populations showed purity greater than 95%. The chain employs TRBV5-6 and TRBJ1-4; no firm D call. The sequence came from a woman in her late teens or twenties in good health. The sequencing sample was made of naive CD4+ T cells from blood. CDR3 DNA: TGTGCCAGCAGCTTGACGCAGGCTTACTCCGAAAAACTGTTTTTT. Translation: CASSLTQAYSEKLFF.